A single T cell receptor (beta chain) is shown here with its context. The antigen remains undetermined. This entry belongs to a study of T cell responses to AZD1222 COVID-19 vaccine. Points from the study as a whole: The peak T cell response came first, and repertoires were sampled only after it. Recipients of AZD1222 seropositive at baseline numbered only 5 or 6. Females made up more of the donors, who were largely white British, and clonal diversity may have come out too low.

The ends were cut back, 3 bases at V and 5 bases at J, with 7 bases in the middle. CDR3 length: 11 amino acids. In germline, CDR1 is SQVTM, CDR2 ANQGSEA. Only in-frame clones appear in the TCRdb table, and some are missing; sequencing was by immunoSEQ multiplex PCR. The sample yields 130,000 to 150,000 clones, approximately 89% seen once. This TCR was sampled from an adult in good health. The sample in question was peripheral blood, obtained on day 0 of AZD1222 vaccination. The rearrangement links TRBV29-1 to TRBJ1-1; D remains unclear. The CDR3 DNA is TGCAGCGTTGATTCGAGGACTGAAGCTTTCTTT. Amino acid sequence: CSVDSRTEAFF.